This T cell receptor (beta chain) derives from a study of T cell responses to AZD1222 COVID-19 vaccine. Overall study: Second-dose intervals of approximately 4 or approximately 12 weeks were pooled.

Produced via immunoSEQ multiplex PCR; TCRdb's table is partial and in-frame only. The sample carries 94,000 or so clones, roughly 90% recorded once. Remarks on this clone: Germline is not matched at one junction end, which may reflect a read error.

This sequence was found in an adult in good health. Sequences were derived from peripheral blood, sampled on day 0 of AZD1222 vaccination.

CDR3 in DNA: TGTGCTAGCAGCTTTACCCCGGACTCTCTAGAGCAGTTCTTC. Translated: CASSFTPDSLEQFF. The gene calls are TRBV7-7 and TRBJ2-1, with D possibly being TRBD2 (5 bases). The CDR3 covers 14 residues. CDR1 is SSHAT, CDR2 FNYEAQ, per germline (reference sequence).